Included here is one TCR beta chain sequence, with context. Its target is unknown. The source of the sample is a study of blood T cells in healthy people across ages. Study observations and caveats: Greater diversity and more naive CD4+ cells were seen in long-lived donors than in aged donors. The donors' CMV status was not determined, possibly confounding changes in expanded clonotypes.

For the second PCR, which ran for 7 to 11 cycles, a sample-barcoded 5' primer and a J-beta primer mix were used. A template-switch adaptor with 12 random nucleotides tagged each cDNA molecule. TCRdb re-called the 5' RACE reads with MiXCR, one entry per CDR3 protein. The profile shows hundreds of thousands of distinct CDR3 sequences, more than 40% of them singletons. The amount of total RNA extracted per sample was at least 5.5 micrograms. The sequenced sample consisted of blood. This receptor was obtained from a woman in her sixties or seventies in good health.

Here the CDR3 reads CASSLLAPGVSGANVLTF. CDR3 DNA: TGTGCCAGCAGTTTATTGGCCCCCGGGGTCTCTGGGGCCAACGTCCTGACTTTC. The genes are TRBV28 and TRBJ2-6; a weak D match, TRBD2 (5 bases). Germline assignment: CDR1 MDHEN and CDR2 SYDVKM. Trimming left V 1 base short and J 0 bases short, with 13 bases between. CDR3 length: 18 amino acids. Based on the CDR3 plus reference TRBV28 and TRBJ2-6, the full variable domain is DVKVTQSSRYLVKRTGEKVFLECVQDMDHENMFWYRQDPGLGLRLIYFSYDVKMKEKGDIPEGYSVSREKKERFSLILESASTNQTSMYLCASSLLAPGVSGANVLTFGAGSRLTVL.